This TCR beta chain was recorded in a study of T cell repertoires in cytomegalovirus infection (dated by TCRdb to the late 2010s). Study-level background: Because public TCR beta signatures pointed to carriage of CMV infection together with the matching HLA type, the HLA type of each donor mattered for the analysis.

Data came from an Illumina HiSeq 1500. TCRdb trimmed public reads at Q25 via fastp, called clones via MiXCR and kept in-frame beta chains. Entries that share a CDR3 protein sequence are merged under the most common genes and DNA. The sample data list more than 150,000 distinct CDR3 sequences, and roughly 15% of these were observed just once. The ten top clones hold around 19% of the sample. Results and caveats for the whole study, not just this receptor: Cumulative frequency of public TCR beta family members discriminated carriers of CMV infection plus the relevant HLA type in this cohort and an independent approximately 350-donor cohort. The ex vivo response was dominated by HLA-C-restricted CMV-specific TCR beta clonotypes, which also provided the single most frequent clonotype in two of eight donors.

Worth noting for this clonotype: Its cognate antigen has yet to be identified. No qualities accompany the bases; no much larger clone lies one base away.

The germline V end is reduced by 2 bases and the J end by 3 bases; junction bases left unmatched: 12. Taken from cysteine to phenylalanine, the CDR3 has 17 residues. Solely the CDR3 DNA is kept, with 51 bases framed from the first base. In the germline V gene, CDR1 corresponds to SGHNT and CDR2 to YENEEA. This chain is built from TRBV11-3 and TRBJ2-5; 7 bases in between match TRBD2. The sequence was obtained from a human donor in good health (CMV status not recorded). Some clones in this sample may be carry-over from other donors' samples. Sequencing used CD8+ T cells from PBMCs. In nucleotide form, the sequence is TGTGCCAGCAGCTTAAGGAGCACTCAAGCGGGAAAAGAGACCCAGTACTTC. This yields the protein CASSLRSTQAGKETQYF.